These 29 T cell receptor beta chains came from one sample sequenced in a study of blood T cells in healthy people across ages. The second PCR ran about 6 to 11 cycles with a sample-barcoded 5' primer and J-beta primers. One entry per CDR3 protein results from TCRdb running MiXCR on the 5' RACE reads. This repertoire shows about 1.1 million distinct CDR3 sequences, 35% to 40% found once; its top ten account for around 13%. The sample comprised blood. Source of these receptors: a man between 18 and 35 years old in good health.

This chain connects TRBV27 to TRBJ1-1; TRBD1 might be the D (5 bases). The CDR3 is made up of 14 amino acids. V was clipped by 7 bases and J by 0 bases, with 12 bases between them. CDR1 and CDR2 from the germline V gene are MNHEY and SMNVEV (reference sequence). CDR3 amino acids: CASIGDGVNTEAFF. The CDR3 coding sequence is TGTGCCAGCATTGGGGACGGGGTGAACACTGAAGCTTTCTTT.

This clonotype has a handful of counts. The chain employs TRBV7-3 and TRBJ2-1; D is unclear. Germline assignment: CDR1 SGHTA and CDR2 FQGTGA. The ends were cut back, 1 base at V and 7 bases at J, with 23 bases in the middle. This CDR3 contains 18 residues. The CDR3 DNA follows: TGTGCCAGCAGCTTAAGGATGAACGGAGCGAATCGGGCGAATGAGCAGTTCTTC. This encodes CASSLRMNGANRANEQFF.

This clonotype has just a few counts. J is TRBJ1-2 and V is TRBV4-1; 10 positions match TRBD1. Germline CDR1 MGHRA, CDR2 YSYEKL. The CDR3 is made up of 16 amino acids. V lost 3 bases to trimming and J lost 4 bases; unmatched junction nucleotides: 8. The CDR3 sequence: CASSQAGTGDRYGYTF. CDR3 DNA: TGCGCCAGCAGCCAGGCCGGGACAGGGGATCGCTATGGCTACACCTTC.

This clonotype appeared a few times. This chain joins TRBV10-2 and TRBJ2-7, with D hard to call. Germline-derived CDR1 and CDR2 are WSHSY and SAAADI. The ends were cut back, 9 bases at V and 5 bases at J, with 11 bases in the middle. The CDR3 loop spans 11 amino acids. In DNA form, the CDR3 reads TGCGCCAGTCTGAAGGGCCACGAGCAGTACTTC. This codes for CASLKGHEQYF.

The CDR3 region has the DNA TGTGCCAGCACCTCTGGAAACACCATATATTTT. Protein: CASTSGNTIYF. The chain carries TRBV6-6 and TRBJ1-3; D is undetermined. The germline V gene encodes CDR1 MNHNY and CDR2 SVGAGI (reference sequence). The CDR3 covers 11 residues. Trimming removed 7 bases from V and 0 bases from J, with 1 base in between.

This clonotype was seen only a few times. V usage is TRBV5-1 and J usage is TRBJ1-1; D is ambiguous. Germline-derived CDR1 and CDR2 are SGHRS and YFSETQ. The CDR3 covers 14 residues. Between the trimmed V and J ends, which lost 6 bases and 5 bases, there was a span of 17 bases. Here the CDR3 reads CASTRGDHLTEAFF. CDR3 sequence (DNA): TGCGCCAGCACCCGGGGTGATCACCTGACTGAAGCTTTCTTT. The entire variable domain, with the rest obtained from reference TRBV5-1 and TRBJ1-1, is as follows: KAGVTQTPRYLIKTRGQQVTLSCSPISGHRSVSWYQQTPGQGLQFLFEYFSETQRNKGNFPGRFSGRQFSNSRSEMNVSTLELGDSALYLCASTRGDHLTEAFFGQGTRLTVV.

The genes are TRBV6-5 and TRBJ1-2, with no clear D. CDR1 and CDR2 (germline): MNHEY, SVGAGI. The CDR3 is 13 amino acids. Between the trimmed V and J ends, which lost 0 bases and 8 bases, there was a span of 10 bases. The CDR3 DNA reads TGTGCCAGCAGTTACTCTGAGGGTAGGGGCTACACCTTC. It encodes CASSYSEGRGYTF.

This clonotype turned up a few times. This chain links TRBV7-8 with TRBJ2-4; D may be TRBD1 (6 bases). The DNA end favors TRBJ2-7, so the J call may be wrong. CDR3 length: 15 amino acids. The germline CDR1 and CDR2 sequences are SGHVS and FQNEAQ. CDR3 bases: TGTGCCAGCAGCTTAGGTCCAGGGGAACCCTACGAGCAGTACTTC. It translates to CASSLGPGEPYEQYF.

This clonotype was found a few times. This chain joins TRBV7-8 and TRBJ2-3; D is possibly TRBD2 (5 bases). V lost 4 bases and J 2 bases, leaving 19 bases between the germline ends. Per germline, CDR1 SGHVS and CDR2 FQNEAQ. The CDR3 is 17 amino acids. The DNA of the CDR3 is TGTGCCAGCAGCTCTTTGAGAGGACTCCAAGACACAGATACGCAGTATTTT. It is translated as CASSSLRGLQDTDTQYF.

CDR3 residues: CASSSHDRQGQETQYF. The CDR3 DNA follows: TGTGCCAGCAGCTCTCATGACAGACAGGGGCAAGAGACCCAGTACTTC. This sequence joins TRBV7-2 and TRBJ2-5; 8 bases align to TRBD1. Trimming removed 4 bases from V and 2 bases from J; junction bases left unmatched: 9. The CDR3 length is 16 residues. The germline V gene encodes CDR1 SGHTA and CDR2 FQGNSA.

This chain links TRBV2 with TRBJ1-2; unclear D gene. In germline, CDR1 is SNHLY, CDR2 FYNNEI. The CDR3 extends over 18 amino acids. Trimming cost V 3 bases and J 2 bases, with 22 bases left between them. CDR3 in amino acids: CASSDVRPGFRQNYGYTF. The CDR3 nucleotides are TGTGCCAGCAGTGATGTCCGGCCCGGGTTCAGGCAGAACTATGGCTACACCTTC. Variable domain in full (rest from reference TRBV2 and TRBJ1-2): EPEVTQTPSHQVTQMGQEVILRCVPISNHLYFYWYRQILGQKVEFLVSFYNNEISEKSEIFDDQFSVERPDGSNFTLKIRSTKLEDSAMYFCASSDVRPGFRQNYGYTFGSGTRLTVV.

This clonotype was detected only a few times. The chain uses TRBV12-3 or TRBV12-4 and TRBJ1-1, with a possible D match to TRBD1 (5 bases). CDR3 length: 14 amino acids. V was cut by 6 bases and J by 0 bases, with 11 bases left in between. CDR3: CASSLLQVNTEAFF. CDR3 DNA: TGTGCCAGCAGCTTGCTACAGGTGAACACTGAAGCTTTCTTT.

This clonotype showed up just a few times. The CDR3 DNA sequence: TGTGCCAGCAGCCCCCGACGGCTGAACACTGAAGCTTTCTTT. This translates into CASSPRRLNTEAFF. The rearrangement links TRBV3-1 to TRBJ1-1; no firm D call. CDR1 is LGHDT and CDR2 is YNNKEL in the germline V gene (reference sequence). The CDR3 totals 14 residues. V lost 4 bases, J lost 0 bases, and 9 bases lay in between.

The chain is built from TRBV6-5 and TRBJ2-1; D remains unclear. V was clipped by 2 bases and J by 4 bases, with 6 bases between them. Germline loops: CDR1 MNHEY, CDR2 SVGAGI. CDR3 length: 13 amino acids. The CDR3 sequence is CASSYGDYNEQFF. As DNA, the CDR3 is TGTGCCAGCAGTTACGGGGATTACAATGAGCAGTTCTTC.

The V call is TRBV20-1, the J call TRBJ2-1, with 9 positions matching TRBD1. The CDR3 length is 11 residues. The V gene end was trimmed by 3 bases and the J gene end by 14 bases; junction bases not matched to a gene: 5. Looked up from germline, CDR1 is DFQATT and CDR2 is SNEGSKA (reference sequence). For the CDR3, the DNA is TGCAGTGCTAGTCCCCGGGACAGGGAGTTCTTC. This sequence encodes CSASPRDREFF.

This chain connects TRBV7-2 to TRBJ1-1; perhaps TRBD1 as D (6 bases). CDR1 is SGHTA, CDR2 FQGNSA, per germline. V gave up 5 bases and J gave up 4 bases, with 17 bases separating them. This CDR3 has 15 residues. CDR3 protein: CASSVKGGRGTEAFF. The CDR3 bases are TGTGCCAGCAGCGTTAAGGGGGGAAGAGGCACTGAAGCTTTCTTT.

This clonotype was detected only a few times. This sequence joins TRBV6-2 or TRBV6-3 and TRBJ1-1; 8 bases are shared with TRBD1. The CDR3 loop spans 15 amino acids. Per germline, CDR1 MNHEY and CDR2 SVGEGT. The junction had 12 bases not matched to a gene; V was cut back by 6 bases and J by 6 bases. Written as DNA, the CDR3 is TGTGCCAGCAGGTCGGACAGGGAGTCGTCGGCTGAAGCTTTCTTT. This sequence encodes CASRSDRESSAEAFF.

The chain has TRBV20-1 and TRBJ1-5; 7 positions agree with TRBD1. Germline CDR1 is DFQATT and CDR2 is SNEGSKA (reference sequence). This CDR3 contains 14 residues. Trimming removed 3 bases from V and 5 bases from J; junction bases left unmatched: 7. The CDR3 loop is CSASRGGPYQPQHF. CDR3 in DNA: TGCAGTGCTAGCAGGGGGGGACCGTATCAGCCCCAGCATTTT.

The chain is built from TRBV12-3 or TRBV12-4 and TRBJ2-7; the match to TRBD1 covers 7 bases. The CDR3 is 11 residues long. V lost 5 bases and J lost 13; bases outside the gene matches: 8. The CDR3 DNA reads as TGTGCCAGCAGTGTCTCCGGGACAGCCTACTTC. The encoded protein is CASSVSGTAYF.

V and J are TRBV7-2 and TRBJ2-3, with D possibly being TRBD2 (5 bases). V was shortened by 5 bases and J by 0 bases, with 18 bases between the two germline ends. The CDR3 runs to 17 residues. CDR1 and CDR2 (germline): SGHTA, FQGNSA. CDR3 sequence: CASSPNVLAASTDTQYF. The CDR3 nucleotides read TGTGCCAGCAGCCCCAACGTTCTAGCCGCTAGCACAGATACGCAGTATTTT.

This clonotype came up a few times. The chain carries TRBV6-1 and TRBJ1-2, with D perhaps TRBD1 (6 bases). This CDR3 contains 13 residues. Germline-derived CDR1 and CDR2 are MNHNS and SASEGT. Trimming stripped 5 bases from V and 4 bases from J, with 11 bases between. CDR3 residues: CASSQTGTYGYTF. For the CDR3, the DNA is TGTGCCAGCAGTCAGACAGGCACCTATGGCTACACCTTC.

The chain recombines TRBV21-1 with TRBJ2-1. TRBV21-1 constitutes a pseudogene. CDR3 size: 16 residues. Here the CDR3 DNA reads TGTGCCAGCAGAACCGACTTAGGGATGGATAGGAATGAGCAGTTCTTC. Its protein is CASRTDLGMDRNEQFF.

This clonotype was found many times. The chain has TRBV4-2 and TRBJ2-1, with 11 bases that match TRBD2. With 0 bases clipped from V and 4 bases from J, the junction kept 5 bases outside the gene matches. CDR1 and CDR2 (germline): LGHNA, YNFKEQ. The CDR3 sequence is 17 residues long. CDR3 DNA: TGTGCCAGCAGCCAAGACGCTAGCGGGGGGAGTTACAATGAGCAGTTCTTC. This codes for CASSQDASGGSYNEQFF.

This clonotype showed up many times. The chain employs TRBV11-2 and TRBJ2-5, with D unclear. Trimming shortened V by 6 bases and J by 4 bases, and 3 bases separated the two germline ends. The CDR3 is made up of 10 amino acids. The germline V gene encodes CDR1 SGHAT and CDR2 FQNNGV. The CDR3, as DNA: TGTGCCAGCAGTTCAGAGACCCAGTACTTC. It encodes CASSSETQYF.

The chain has TRBV9 and TRBJ2-3, with a weak D call TRBD1 (6 bases). Trimming shortened V by 3 bases and J by 1 base, and 15 bases separated the two germline ends. CDR1 and CDR2 from the germline V gene are SGDLS and YYNGEE. The CDR3 is made up of 16 amino acids. CDR3 nucleotides: TGTGCCAGCAGCGCATTAAGGGGGATTCGCACAGATACGCAGTATTTT. Its translation is CASSALRGIRTDTQYF.

The CDR3 sequence: CSASHRGGDEKLFF. CDR3 DNA: TGCAGTGCTAGTCACAGGGGAGGGGATGAAAAACTGTTTTTT. The chain combines TRBV20-1 with TRBJ1-4; 7 positions match TRBD1. V trimming: 3 bases; J trimming: 6 bases; junction bases outside the gene matches: 7. This CDR3 contains 14 residues. Germline V CDR1 and CDR2: DFQATT, SNEGSKA (reference sequence).

CDR3 in DNA: TGTGCCAGCAGGCCCATCAGTGGGTACGAGCAGTACTTC. This encodes CASRPISGYEQYF. The chain carries TRBV12-3 or TRBV12-4 and TRBJ2-7, with D unclear. The CDR3 consists of 13 residues. V was pared by 6 bases and J by 4 bases, with 13 bases between.

The chain joins TRBV12-3 or TRBV12-4 to TRBJ2-5; perhaps TRBD1 as D (6 bases). The length of the CDR3 is 17 residues. V was shortened by 3 bases and J by 2 bases, with 19 bases between the two germline ends. As DNA, the CDR3 is TGTGCCAGCAGTTTTGGAGACAGGAGTCTCCTGCAAGAGACCCAGTACTTC. Amino acids: CASSFGDRSLLQETQYF.

V is TRBV12-3 or TRBV12-4 and J is TRBJ1-5; the D is unclear. The CDR3 consists of 14 residues. Trimming took off 3 bases at V and 5 bases at J, with 11 bases between the two ends. DNA for the CDR3: TGTGCCAGCAGTTTCGGGAGGGCTGATCAGCCCCAGCATTTT. As protein: CASSFGRADQPQHF.